This T cell receptor (beta chain) came from a study of glioma-infiltrating T cells. Germline-derived CDR1 and CDR2 are SNHLY and FYNNEI. CDR3 length equals 14 residues. General study results and limits: Tissue-blood divergence was below expectation in non-neoplastic patients, above in gliomas.

In the case of this clonotype: Its specificity is unknown. The junction departs from germline at one end; a sequencing error may be responsible.

The iRepertoire nested amplicon-rescue multiplex PCR amplified TCR alpha and beta CDR3s from RNA. Tissue mRNA or PBMC total RNA, roughly 85-450 ng, went into one-step reverse transcription and amplification. TCRdb re-analysed the multiplex PCR reads in MiXCR, keeping a single row per CDR3 protein. The sample carries roughly 10,000 distinct CDR3 sequences, approximately 60% recorded once. This receptor was taken from a human donor with low-grade glioma or glioblastoma, undergoing nonglioma brain surgery, or in good health (not recorded which). The specimen was glioma tissue, nonneoplastic brain tissue, or PBMCs (not recorded which). The chain carries TRBV2 and TRBJ1-5, with unresolved D. CDR3 nucleotides: TGTGCCAGCAGCGAAGCACTGGGTAATCAGCCCGAGCATTTT. This gives the protein CASSEALGNQPEHF.